What follows are 5 T cell receptor beta chains derived from one specimen sequenced in a study of sequential checkpoint blockade in melanoma. TCRdb keeps only in-frame clones here, not all; method: immunoSEQ multiplex PCR. Altogether some 35,000 clones are present, about 88% being singletons, with the ten largest covering over 10%. Treatment denoted: randomized to nivolumab then ipilimumab (arm A) or the reverse (arm B). The material was CD8+ T cells sorted from blood (inferred from file names), obtained from a patient given nivolumab and ipilimumab in sequence. Receptors were obtained from a human donor with melanoma.

The chain links TRBV27 to TRBJ1-4; D unclear. Germline V CDR1 and CDR2: MNHEY, SMNVEV (reference sequence). The CDR3 spans 11 residues. Trimming took 3 bases from V and 13 from J, leaving 9 bases between them. CDR3 DNA sequence: TGTGCCAGCAGTTTGTCCGGTATACTGTTTTTT. Its protein product is CASSLSGILFF.

The CDR3 coding sequence is TGTGCTTTACTGACAGGGAAAAACATTCAGTACTTC. This encodes CALLTGKNIQYF. V usage is TRBV7-9 and J usage is TRBJ2-4; 7 bases are shared with TRBD1. From germline, CDR1 is SEHNR and CDR2 FQNEAQ (reference sequence). There are 12 residues in the CDR3.

This clone occurred once. The V gene is TRBV7-6, the J gene TRBJ2-3; TRBD2 is a possible D gene (6 bases). V gave up 5 bases and J gave up 0 bases, with 15 bases separating them. This CDR3 has 16 residues. Germline V gives CDR1 SGHVS, CDR2 FNYEAQ. The CDR3 loop reads CASSKTLALSTDTQYF. The CDR3 DNA sequence: TGTGCCAGCAGCAAAACACTAGCTCTTAGCACAGATACGCAGTATTTT.

CDR3: CASSLTSGGAEQYV. The DNA of the CDR3 is TGTGCCAGCAGCTTAACGAGCGGGGGCGCCGAGCAGTACGTC. The gene calls are TRBV11-1 and TRBJ2-7; 8 bases agree with TRBD2. V lost 2 bases, J lost 6 bases, and 6 bases stayed unmatched. The CDR3 sequence is 14 residues long. Germline CDR1 SGHAT, CDR2 FQDESV (reference sequence).

In regard to this clone: The same CDR3 is also encoded by other DNA sequences in this sample. This rearrangement joins TRBV19 to TRBJ1-4; D is undetermined. Germline V gives CDR1 LNHDA, CDR2 SQIVND (reference sequence). The CDR3 consists of 14 residues. Trimming removed 7 bases at V and 10 bases at J, with 19 bases between. The CDR3 loop is CASTPVAGGGKLFF. The DNA for the CDR3 is TGTGCCAGTACCCCCGTTGCGGGAGGCGGAAAACTGTTTTTT.